Below, one TCR beta chain is given with its context. The sample comes from a study of control samples from healthy donors and cancer patients. Assay: immunoSEQ multiplex PCR; the TCRdb copy retains only in-frame clones and omits some. The table has about 120,000 clones, approximately 88% seen once; the top ten hold approximately 3.5%. The TCR comes from a man aged 35 to 55 in good health. The sample consisted of blood.

In DNA, the CDR3 is TGTGCCAGCAGTTCTATCGGGGCCAGCACAGATACGCAGTATTTT. Protein sequence: CASSSIGASTDTQYF. The V call is TRBV6-2 or TRBV6-3, the J call TRBJ2-3, with D possibly being TRBD1 or TRBD2 (5 bases each). V was trimmed by 4 bases and J by 0 bases, leaving 11 bases between them. The CDR3 runs 15 residues. CDR1 is MNHEY and CDR2 is SVGEGT in the germline V gene.